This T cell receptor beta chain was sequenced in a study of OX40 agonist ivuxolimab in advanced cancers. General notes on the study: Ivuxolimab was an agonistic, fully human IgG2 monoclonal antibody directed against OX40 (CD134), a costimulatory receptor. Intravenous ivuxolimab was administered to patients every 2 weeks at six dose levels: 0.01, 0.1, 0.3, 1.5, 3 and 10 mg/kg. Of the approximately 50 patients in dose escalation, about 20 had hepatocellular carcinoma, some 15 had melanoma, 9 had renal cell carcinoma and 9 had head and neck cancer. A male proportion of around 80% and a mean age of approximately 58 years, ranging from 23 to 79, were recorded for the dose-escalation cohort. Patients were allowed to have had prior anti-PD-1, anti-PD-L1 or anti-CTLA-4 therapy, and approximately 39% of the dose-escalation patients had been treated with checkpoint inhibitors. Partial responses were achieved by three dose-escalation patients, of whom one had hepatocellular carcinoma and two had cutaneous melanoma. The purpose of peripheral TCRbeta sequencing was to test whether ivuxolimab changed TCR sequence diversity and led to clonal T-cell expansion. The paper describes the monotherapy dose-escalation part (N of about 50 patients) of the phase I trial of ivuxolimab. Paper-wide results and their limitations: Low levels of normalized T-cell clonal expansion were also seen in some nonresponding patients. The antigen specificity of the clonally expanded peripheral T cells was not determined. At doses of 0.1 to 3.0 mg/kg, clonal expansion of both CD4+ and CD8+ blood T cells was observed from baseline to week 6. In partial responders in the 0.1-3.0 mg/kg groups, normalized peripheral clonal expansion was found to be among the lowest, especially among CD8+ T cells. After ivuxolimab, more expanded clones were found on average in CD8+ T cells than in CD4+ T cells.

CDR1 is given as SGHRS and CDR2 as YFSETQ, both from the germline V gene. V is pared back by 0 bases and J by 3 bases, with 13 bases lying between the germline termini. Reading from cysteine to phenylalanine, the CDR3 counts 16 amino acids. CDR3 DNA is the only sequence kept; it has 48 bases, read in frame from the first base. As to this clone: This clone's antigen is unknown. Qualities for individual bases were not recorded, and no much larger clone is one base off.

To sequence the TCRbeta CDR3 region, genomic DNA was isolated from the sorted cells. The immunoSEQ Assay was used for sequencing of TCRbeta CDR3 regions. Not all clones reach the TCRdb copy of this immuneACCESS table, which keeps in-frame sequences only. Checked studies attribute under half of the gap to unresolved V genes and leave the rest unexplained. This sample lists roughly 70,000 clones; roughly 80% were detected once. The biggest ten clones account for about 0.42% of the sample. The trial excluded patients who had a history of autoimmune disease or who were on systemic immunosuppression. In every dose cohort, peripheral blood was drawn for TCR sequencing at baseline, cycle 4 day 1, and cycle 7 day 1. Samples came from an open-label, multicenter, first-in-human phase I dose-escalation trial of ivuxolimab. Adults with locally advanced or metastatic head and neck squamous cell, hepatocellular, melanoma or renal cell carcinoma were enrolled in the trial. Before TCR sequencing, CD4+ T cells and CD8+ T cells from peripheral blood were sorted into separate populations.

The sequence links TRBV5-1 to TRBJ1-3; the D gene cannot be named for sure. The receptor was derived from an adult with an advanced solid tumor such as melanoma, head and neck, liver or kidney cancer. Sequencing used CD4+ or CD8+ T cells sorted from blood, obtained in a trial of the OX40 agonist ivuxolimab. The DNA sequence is TGCGCCAGCAGCTTGGTCGGCGGGAACCTTGGAAACACCATATATTTT. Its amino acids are CASSLVGGNLGNTIYF. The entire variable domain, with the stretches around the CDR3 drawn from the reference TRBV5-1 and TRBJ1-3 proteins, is KAGVTQTPRYLIKTRGQQVTLSCSPISGHRSVSWYQQTPGQGLQFLFEYFSETQRNKGNFPGRFSGRQFSNSRSEMNVSTLELGDSALYLCASSLVGGNLGNTIYFGEGSWLTVV.